This T cell receptor beta chain was identified during a study of blood T cells in healthy people across ages. Total RNA, at least 5.5 micrograms per sample, came from PBMCs. Combining a sample-barcoded 5' primer with a J-beta primer mix, a second PCR ran for roughly 7 to 12 cycles. A template-switch adaptor containing 12 random nucleotides labeled each cDNA molecule. TCRdb processed the 5' RACE reads anew with MiXCR; each CDR3 protein has one entry. The sample consists of 720,000 or so distinct CDR3 sequences, roughly 43% of them appearing once. General study results and limits: Among long-lived donors, naive CD4+ cells were more numerous and diversity higher than in aged donors.

CDR3 length equals 16 residues. Germline loops: CDR1 SEHNR, CDR2 FQNEAQ (reference sequence). Trimming cost V 3 bases and J 6 bases; bases outside gene matches: 8. As for this clonotype: The antigen is unknown.

The sequenced sample was blood. J is TRBJ2-3 and V is TRBV7-9; the match to TRBD2 covers 11 bases. This receptor was obtained from a man older than 75 in good health. The CDR3 nucleotides read TGTGCCAGCAGCTTTCGACTAGCGGGATGGGGGGATACGCAGTATTTT. As protein: CASSFRLAGWGDTQYF.